These 31 T cell receptor beta chains originate from one sample sequenced in a study of cytomegalovirus exposure and HLA in healthy donors. Primers: 60 Vbeta forward and 13 Jbeta reverse. Sequencing used immunoSEQ multiplex PCR; TCRdb keeps in-frame clones, though not all of them. The data show under 250,000 clones, 75% to 80% seen once. Sequenced: PBMCs. The source is a male donor in good health and CMV-seronegative.

As DNA, the CDR3 is TGCGCCAGCACCCAGCATACGACTAGCGGGAGTATCTACGAGCAGTACTTC. The encoded protein is CASTQHTTSGSIYEQYF. The chain carries TRBV5-1 and TRBJ2-7, with TRBD2 identical over 12 bases. V trimming: 6 bases; J trimming: 3 bases; junction bases outside the gene matches: 13. Per the germline V gene, CDR1 is SGHRS and CDR2 is YFSETQ. The CDR3 has 17 amino acids.

The rearrangement joins TRBV7-2 to TRBJ2-5; D might be TRBD2 (7 bases). Trimming stripped 7 bases from V and 4 bases from J, with 16 bases between. Germline assignment: CDR1 SGHTA and CDR2 FQGNSA. CDR3 size: 14 residues. CDR3: CASKFGGPGETQYF. In DNA, the CDR3 is TGTGCCAGCAAATTCGGGGGGCCAGGAGAGACCCAGTACTTC.

As DNA, the CDR3 is TGTGCCAGCAGTGGCTCGCGGGGGTCAGCAGATACGCAGTATTTT. Translated, it gives CASSGSRGSADTQYF. The rearrangement joins TRBV2 to TRBJ2-3, with 7 bases matching TRBD2. J lost 4 bases, V lost 4 bases, and 8 bases had no gene match. This CDR3 has 15 residues. Germline loops: CDR1 SNHLY, CDR2 FYNNEI.

J is TRBJ2-5 and V is TRBV2; D call uncertain. The CDR3 length is 11 residues. V was clipped by 4 bases and J by 4 bases, with 4 bases between them. In germline, CDR1 is SNHLY, CDR2 FYNNEI. The DNA of the CDR3 is TGTGCCAGCAGTGGACTAGAGACCCAGTACTTC. Amino acids: CASSGLETQYF. The full variable domain, with the rest looked up from reference TRBV2 and TRBJ2-5, is EPEVTQTPSHQVTQMGQEVILRCVPISNHLYFYWYRQILGQKVEFLVSFYNNEISEKSEIFDDQFSVERPDGSNFTLKIRSTKLEDSAMYFCASSGLETQYFGPGTRLLVL.

This clone has just a few counts. The chain joins TRBV28 to TRBJ1-1; D is undetermined. The V end lost 4 bases, the J end lost 1 base, and 16 bases lay between the germline ends. This CDR3 region has 16 residues. CDR1 and CDR2 from the germline V gene are MDHEN and SYDVKM. The CDR3, as DNA: TGTGCCAGCAGTTCCCTCCCCGGAGCGGCGAACACTGAAGCTTTCTTT. It translates to CASSSLPGAANTEAFF.

About this clone itself: Other nucleotide sequences in the sample specify the same CDR3. The chain couples TRBV11-2 to TRBJ2-7; 7 bases line up with TRBD1. The V gene's germline CDR1 is SGHAT and CDR2 FQNNGV. The CDR3 consists of 14 residues. V shed 5 bases and J 1 base; nucleotides not matched to a gene: 5. CDR3 coding DNA: TGTGCCAGCAGCCCCAGACAGGGATCCTACGAGCAGTACTTC. Protein: CASSPRQGSYEQYF.

This clone has a single count. The rearrangement joins TRBV7-3 to TRBJ1-6, with 9 nucleotides matching TRBD1. The CDR3 has 15 amino acids. The trim removed 5 bases at V and 7 bases at J, leaving 6 bases unmatched. Germline values: CDR1 SGHTA, CDR2 FQGTGA. CDR3 region: CASSPGTGFNSPLHF. In nucleotides, the CDR3 is TGTGCCAGCAGCCCCGGGACAGGGTTCAATTCACCCCTCCACTTT.

The chain carries TRBV18 and TRBJ2-1, with TRBD2 identical over 13 bases. V was clipped by 2 bases and J by 4 bases; unmatched bases: 2. The V gene's germline CDR1 is KGHSH and CDR2 LQKENI. CDR3 size: 16 residues. The CDR3 spells CASSPWTSGSYNEQFF. The CDR3 DNA follows: TGTGCCAGCTCACCATGGACTAGCGGGAGTTACAATGAGCAGTTCTTC.

This clone turned up a few times. The CDR3 is CASSLGTLSSYEQYF. CDR3 coding DNA: TGTGCCAGCAGCCTCGGGACACTGAGCTCCTACGAGCAGTACTTC. The chain joins TRBV7-2 to TRBJ2-7, with D maybe TRBD1 (6 bases). The CDR3 length is 15 residues. V shed 5 bases and J shed 0 bases, with 14 bases lying between them. Looked up from germline, CDR1 is SGHTA and CDR2 is FQGNSA.

V and J are TRBV10-3 and TRBJ1-4; 7 bases are shared with TRBD1. CDR1 is ENHRY, CDR2 SYGVKD, per germline. CDR3 size: 15 residues. Germline trimming cut 0 bases from V and 8 bases from J; bases unmatched to any gene: 6. The CDR3 DNA is TGTGCCATCAGTGAGTCGAGACAGGGAAACGAAAAACTGTTTTTT. Residues: CAISESRQGNEKLFF.

This chain links TRBV6-5 with TRBJ2-5, with D unresolved. V lost 0 bases and J lost 5, with 13 bases in between. The germline gives CDR1 MNHEY, CDR2 SVGAGI. This CDR3 has 15 residues. CDR3 residues: CASSYSNRIGETQYF. As DNA, the CDR3 is TGTGCCAGCAGTTACTCGAATAGAATCGGGGAGACCCAGTACTTC.

This sequence joins TRBV28 and TRBJ2-1; 9 bases are shared with TRBD2. CDR1 MDHEN and CDR2 SYDVKM come from the germline V gene. This CDR3 is 16 amino acids long. The trim removed 5 bases at V and 16 bases at J, leaving 21 bases unmatched. The CDR3 region has the DNA TGTGCCAGCAGTCAACCCCGATGGCGGGAGGGCCTCGCAGTTTTCTTC. It translates to CASSQPRWREGLAVFF.

The chain joins TRBV5-1 to TRBJ2-7; 8 bases are a match to TRBD1. The CDR3 runs to 15 residues. Germline loops: CDR1 SGHRS, CDR2 YFSETQ. Trimming took 0 bases from V and 1 from J; bases not matched to a gene: 3. This CDR3 is CASSLAGQGSYEQYF. For the CDR3, the DNA is TGCGCCAGCAGCTTGGCTGGACAGGGTTCCTACGAGCAGTACTTC.

CDR3 sequence (DNA): TGTGCCAGCAGTCTCCGGGACACGAGGAACGAGCAGTACTTC. It codes for CASSLRDTRNEQYF. The gene calls are TRBV27 and TRBJ2-7; D may be TRBD1 (6 bases). Trimming took off 5 bases at V and 5 bases at J, with 16 bases between the two ends. CDR3 length equals 14 residues. Germline V gives CDR1 MNHEY, CDR2 SMNVEV (reference sequence).

The chain links TRBV2 to TRBJ2-5, with a weak D call TRBD1 (6 bases). CDR3 length equals 15 residues. V lost 3 bases and J 1 base, leaving 12 bases between the germline ends. Germline V gives CDR1 SNHLY, CDR2 FYNNEI. The CDR3 loop is CASSDRGQVQETQYF. The CDR3 region has the DNA TGTGCCAGCAGTGATAGGGGACAAGTCCAAGAGACCCAGTACTTC.

This clone was seen at least ten times. The V and J genes are TRBV4-3 and TRBJ2-1, with D possibly being TRBD2 (5 bases). V gave up 0 bases and J gave up 9 bases, with 15 bases separating them. The CDR3 has 15 residues. The V gene's germline CDR1 is LGHNA and CDR2 YSLEER. CDR3 DNA sequence: TGCGCCAGCAGCCAAGAGGCTAGCCAGGTTCCTGAGCAGTTCTTC. Amino acids: CASSQEASQVPEQFF.

The CDR3 DNA is TGTGCCAGCAGTTACCTGGGAGGTGGGGCCAACGTCCTGACTTTC. Translating gives CASSYLGGGANVLTF. The rearrangement joins TRBV6-5 to TRBJ2-6; TRBD2 might be the D (6 bases). V was shortened by 2 bases and J by 3 bases, with 8 bases between the two germline ends. Germline-derived CDR1 and CDR2 are MNHEY and SVGAGI. This CDR3 is built from 15 residues.

The rearrangement joins TRBV27 to TRBJ1-5; D is unresolved. V was shortened by 0 bases and J by 0 bases, with 6 bases between the two germline ends. The CDR3 length is 15 residues. CDR1 and CDR2 from the germline V gene are MNHEY and SMNVEV (reference sequence). CDR3 loop: CASSLSGYSNQPQHF. For the CDR3, the DNA is TGTGCCAGCAGTTTATCCGGTTATAGCAATCAGCCCCAGCATTTT.

This clone was counted a few times. V gene TRBV5-4 combines with J gene TRBJ2-2; 9 bases match TRBD2. Germline V gives CDR1 SGHNT, CDR2 YYREEE (reference sequence). With V trimmed by 4 bases and J by 5 bases, 15 bases remained unmatched. CDR3 size: 18 residues. CDR3 bases: TGTGCCAGCAGCGCGGACCGGGGCCTAGCGGGGAGAACCGGGGAGCTGTTTTTT. The encoded protein is CASSADRGLAGRTGELFF.

V gene TRBV5-6 combines with J gene TRBJ1-1; D gene ambiguous. Trimming shortened V by 0 bases and J by 7 bases, and 22 bases separated the two germline ends. Germline lookup yields CDR1 SGHDT and CDR2 YYEEEE. There are 17 residues in the CDR3. DNA of the CDR3: TGTGCCAGCAGCTTGGAGTTGAGGGAGGGCGAACCTGATGAAGCTTTCTTT. Translated: CASSLELREGEPDEAFF.

Regarding this clone: One junction end does not reproduce the germline sequence, and a read error may be involved. This chain joins TRBV7-9 and TRBJ2-7; 11 bases agree with TRBD2. CDR1 SEHNR and CDR2 FQNEAQ come from the germline V gene (reference sequence). This CDR3 has 16 residues. The CDR3 DNA reads as TGTTCCAGCAGCTTACCCCTAGCGGGAGGATTCTACGAGCAGTACTTC. Its translation: CSSSLPLAGGFYEQYF.

This chain joins TRBV4-3 and TRBJ1-2; 7 bases align to TRBD1. Losses at the gene ends were 2 bases for V and 7 bases for J; bases not matched to a gene: 7. The CDR3 loop spans 14 amino acids. Germline values: CDR1 LGHNA, CDR2 YSLEER. Written as DNA, the CDR3 is TGCGCCAGCAGCCAAAGGATGACAGGGACTGGCTACACCTTC. The encoded protein is CASSQRMTGTGYTF.

V is TRBV4-1 and J is TRBJ1-4; D may be TRBD1 (5 bases). CDR1 is MGHRA, CDR2 YSYEKL, per germline. The length of the CDR3 is 18 residues. V was cut by 0 bases and J by 7 bases, with 21 bases left in between. CDR3 sequence: CASSQDGSGGAEGEKLFF. In DNA form, the CDR3 reads TGCGCCAGCAGCCAAGACGGTTCGGGAGGGGCGGAGGGTGAAAAACTGTTTTTT.

This clone was found a few times. The genes are TRBV5-1 and TRBJ1-3; 8 nucleotides align to TRBD1. J gave up 0 bases and V 0 bases, and 5 bases lay outside the gene matches. The germline CDR1 and CDR2 sequences are SGHRS and YFSETQ. The CDR3 is 17 amino acids. CDR3 coding DNA: TGCGCCAGCAGCTTGGCCCCGGGGACAGGCTCTGGAAACACCATATATTTT. It encodes CASSLAPGTGSGNTIYF.

The chain links TRBV7-6 to TRBJ2-2; 11 nucleotides agree with TRBD2. The ends lost 1 base at V and 5 bases at J; junction bases unmatched: 3. The CDR3 has 16 amino acids. Germline V gene sequence: CDR1 SGHVS, CDR2 FNYEAQ. The CDR3 DNA follows: TGTGCCAGCAGCTTAGTCAGACTAGCGGGGACCGGGGAGCTGTTTTTT. This gives the protein CASSLVRLAGTGELFF.

This chain uses TRBV19 with TRBJ2-1; 7 bases fit TRBD1. Germline V gives CDR1 LNHDA, CDR2 SQIVND (reference sequence). The CDR3 totals 14 residues. J gave up 5 bases and V 5 bases, and 6 bases lay outside the gene matches. In DNA, the CDR3 is TGTGCCAGTAGTCGGACAGGTAGTAACAATGAGCAGTTCTTC. As protein: CASSRTGSNNEQFF.

V and J are TRBV7-8 and TRBJ1-5, with D uncertain. V lost 5 bases, J lost 9 bases, and 11 bases lay in between. The CDR3 length is 12 residues. From germline, CDR1 is SGHVS and CDR2 FQNEAQ. CDR3 sequence reads: CASSSRPWPQHF. CDR3 DNA sequence: TGTGCCAGCAGCAGCCGTCCTTGGCCCCAGCATTTT.

The gene calls are TRBV2 and TRBJ2-2; TRBD2 agrees at 9 bases. CDR3 length: 15 amino acids. Germline-derived CDR1 and CDR2 are SNHLY and FYNNEI. V gave up 2 bases and J gave up 5 bases; unmatched junction bases: 3. The CDR3 loop reads CASSELAGRTGELFF. CDR3 DNA: TGTGCCAGCAGTGAACTAGCGGGGAGAACCGGGGAGCTGTTTTTT. Using reference TRBV2 and TRBJ2-2 for the parts outside the CDR3, the full variable domain is EPEVTQTPSHQVTQMGQEVILRCVPISNHLYFYWYRQILGQKVEFLVSFYNNEISEKSEIFDDQFSVERPDGSNFTLKIRSTKLEDSAMYFCASSELAGRTGELFFGEGSRLTVL.

This chain connects TRBV29-1 to TRBJ1-4; D is unresolved. The germline V gene encodes CDR1 SQVTM and CDR2 ANQGSEA. The CDR3 loop spans 12 amino acids. V lost 4 bases and J 12 bases, leaving 15 bases between the germline ends. The CDR3 reads CSVAPSDAELFF. The CDR3 region has the DNA TGCAGCGTTGCCCCCTCGGATGCGGAACTGTTTTTT.

In this sample, this clone turned up once. CDR3 residues: CASRPQLAGVADTQYF. CDR3 coding DNA: TGTGCCAGCAGGCCCCAACTAGCGGGAGTTGCAGATACGCAGTATTTT. The chain links TRBV9 to TRBJ2-3, with 11 positions matching TRBD2. The V gene's germline CDR1 is SGDLS and CDR2 YYNGEE. Losses at the gene ends were 5 bases for V and 4 bases for J; bases not matched to a gene: 9. CDR3 size: 16 residues.

The chain recombines TRBV6-5 with TRBJ2-7; D perhaps matches TRBD1 (5 bases). Germline CDR1 reads MNHEY; CDR2 reads SVGAGI. The CDR3 has 14 amino acids. V was trimmed by 8 bases and J by 3 bases, leaving 17 bases between them. The DNA for the CDR3 is TGTGCCAGCCAGGAAACAGGAAATAGCTACGAGCAGTACTTC. Translation: CASQETGNSYEQYF.